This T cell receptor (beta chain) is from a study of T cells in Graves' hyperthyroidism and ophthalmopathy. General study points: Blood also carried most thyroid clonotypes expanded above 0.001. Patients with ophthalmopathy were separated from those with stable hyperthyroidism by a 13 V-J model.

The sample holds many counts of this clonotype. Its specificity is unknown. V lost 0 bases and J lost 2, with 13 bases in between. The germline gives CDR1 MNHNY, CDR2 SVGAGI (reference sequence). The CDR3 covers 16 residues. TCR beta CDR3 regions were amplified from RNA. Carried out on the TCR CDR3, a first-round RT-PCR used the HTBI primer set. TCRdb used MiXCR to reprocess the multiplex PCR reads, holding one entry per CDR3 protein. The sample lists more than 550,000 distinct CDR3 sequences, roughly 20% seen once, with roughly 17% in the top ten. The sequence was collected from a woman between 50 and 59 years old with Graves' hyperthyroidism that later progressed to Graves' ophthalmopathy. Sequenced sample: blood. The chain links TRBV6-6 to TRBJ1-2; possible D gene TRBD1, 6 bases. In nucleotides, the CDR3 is TGTGCCAGCAGTTACTCCGGACAGTATCTAAACTATGGCTACACCTTC. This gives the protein CASSYSGQYLNYGYTF.